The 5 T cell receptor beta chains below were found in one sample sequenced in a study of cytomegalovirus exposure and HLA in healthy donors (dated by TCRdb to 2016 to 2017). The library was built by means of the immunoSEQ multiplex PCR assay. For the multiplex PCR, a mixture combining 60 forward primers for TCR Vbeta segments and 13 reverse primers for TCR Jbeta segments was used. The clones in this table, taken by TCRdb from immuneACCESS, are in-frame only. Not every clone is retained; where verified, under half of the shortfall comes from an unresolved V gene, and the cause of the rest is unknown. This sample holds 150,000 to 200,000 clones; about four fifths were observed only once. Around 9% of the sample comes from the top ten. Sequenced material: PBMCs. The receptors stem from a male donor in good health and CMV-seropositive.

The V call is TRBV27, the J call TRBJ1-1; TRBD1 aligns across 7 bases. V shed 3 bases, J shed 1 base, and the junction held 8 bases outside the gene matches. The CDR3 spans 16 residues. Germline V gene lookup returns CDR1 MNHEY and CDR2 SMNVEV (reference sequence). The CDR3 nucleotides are TGTGCCAGCAGTTTTTCGGGGAACAGGGGGAACACTGAAGCTTTCTTT. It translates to CASSFSGNRGNTEAFF.

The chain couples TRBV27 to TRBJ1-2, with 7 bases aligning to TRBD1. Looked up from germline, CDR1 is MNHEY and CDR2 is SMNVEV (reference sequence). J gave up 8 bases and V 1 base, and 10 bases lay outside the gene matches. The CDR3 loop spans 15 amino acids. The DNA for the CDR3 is TGTGCCAGCAGTTTATTGGGTTACAGGGGAGAGGGCTACACCTTC. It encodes CASSLLGYRGEGYTF.

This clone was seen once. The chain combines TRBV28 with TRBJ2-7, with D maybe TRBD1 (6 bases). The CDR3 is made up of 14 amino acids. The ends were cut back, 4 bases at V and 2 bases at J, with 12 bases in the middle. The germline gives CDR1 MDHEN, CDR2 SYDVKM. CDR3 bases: TGTGCCAGCAGTTCGACAGGAATAACCTACGAGCAGTACTTC. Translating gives CASSSTGITYEQYF.

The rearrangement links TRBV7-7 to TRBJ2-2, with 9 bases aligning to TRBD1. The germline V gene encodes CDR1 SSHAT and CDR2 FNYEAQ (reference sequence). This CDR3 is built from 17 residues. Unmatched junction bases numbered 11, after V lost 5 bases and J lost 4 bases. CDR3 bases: TGTGCCAGCAGCCCCGCTTCCGGGACAGGGTTCACCGGGGAGCTGTTTTTT. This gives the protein CASSPASGTGFTGELFF.

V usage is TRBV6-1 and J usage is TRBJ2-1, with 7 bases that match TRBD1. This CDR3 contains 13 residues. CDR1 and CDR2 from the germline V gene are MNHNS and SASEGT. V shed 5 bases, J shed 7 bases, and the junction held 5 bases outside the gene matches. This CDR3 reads CASSSRQGNEQFF. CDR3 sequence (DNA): TGTGCCAGCAGTTCCCGACAGGGAAATGAGCAGTTCTTC.